Reported below is one TCR beta chain. No antigen is known for it. Assay used: immunoSEQ multiplex PCR; TCRdb lists only in-frame clones, some missing. The table includes tens of thousands of clones, about 88% detected once. The donors were members of the validation cohort, which comprised about 120 subjects and was separate from the first cohort of 666 subjects. The source of the sample is a study of cytomegalovirus exposure and HLA in healthy donors. Broader study findings: The CMV antigen specificity of a few CMV-associated chains was confirmed through in vitro analysis. Associated with cytomegalovirus, according to the listing, were some 180 TCR beta chains.

The CDR3 contains 16 residues. The V end was cut by 5 bases, the J end by 8 bases, with 24 bases between. Germline V gene data show CDR1 as SGHVS and CDR2 as FQNEAQ. The clonotype comes from a woman in her thirties in good health and CMV-seronegative. The chain uses TRBV7-8 and TRBJ1-1; a weak D match, TRBD1 (5 bases). Material: PBMCs. The CDR3 nucleotides are TGTGCCAGCAGCAAGTGGACATCCTCTCGGCCGAACGAAGCTTTCTTT. This sequence encodes CASSKWTSSRPNEAFF.